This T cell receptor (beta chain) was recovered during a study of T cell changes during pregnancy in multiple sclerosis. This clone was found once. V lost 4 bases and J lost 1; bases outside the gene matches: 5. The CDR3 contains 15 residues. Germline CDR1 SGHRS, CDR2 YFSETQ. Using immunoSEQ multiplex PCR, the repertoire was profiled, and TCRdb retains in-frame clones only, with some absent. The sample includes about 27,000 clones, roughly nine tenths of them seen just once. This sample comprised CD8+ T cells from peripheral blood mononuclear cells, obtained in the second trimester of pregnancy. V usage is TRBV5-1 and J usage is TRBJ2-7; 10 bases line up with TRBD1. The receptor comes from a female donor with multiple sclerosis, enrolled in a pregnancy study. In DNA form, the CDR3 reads TGCGCCAGCAGCATCAGACAGGGGGCGTCCTACGAGCAGTACTTC. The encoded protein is CASSIRQGASYEQYF.